A selection of T cell receptor beta chains follows, all from one sample in a study of T cell changes during pregnancy in multiple sclerosis. Sequencing used immunoSEQ multiplex PCR; TCRdb keeps in-frame clones, though not all of them. The table records about 20,000 clones, roughly 90% of them present only once. The sample consisted of CD8+ T cells from peripheral blood mononuclear cells, taken in the second trimester of pregnancy. The receptors here all came from a female donor in good health, enrolled as a control in a pregnancy study. The CDR3 runs from the conserved cysteine through the conserved F or W. D genes are given only for firm matches.

J gene	D gene	CDR3 length	V gene	CDR3 DNA	CDR3 protein
TRBJ1-6	TRBD1	20	TRBV4-3	TGCGCCAGCAGCCAAGAACATCTATTGACAGGGTCCTACTATAATTCACCCCTCCACTTT	CASSQEHLLTGSYYNSPLHF
TRBJ1-4	TRBD1	18	TRBV4-1	TGCGCCAGCAGCCCTTTATCCGACAGGGGGAAAGCTAATGAAAAACTGTTTTTT	CASSPLSDRGKANEKLFF
TRBJ2-3	-	14	TRBV11-2	TGTGCCAGCAGCTTACTAGGGATAGCGGATACGCAGTATTTT	CASSLLGIADTQYF
TRBJ2-1	-	18	TRBV10-3	TGTGCCATCAGTGAGTCGTTGTTGGTCCCTAGCTGGTTATTCGAGCAGTTCTTC	CAISESLLVPSWLFEQFF
TRBJ1-1	TRBD1	15	TRBV27	TGTGCCAGCAGTTATCGGACAGGACGGAACACTGAAGCTTTCTTT	CASSYRTGRNTEAFF
TRBJ2-3	TRBD2	14	TRBV9	TGTGCCAGCAGCGTAGCGGGAGGGGTGGATACGCAGTATTTT	CASSVAGGVDTQYF
TRBJ1-3	TRBD1	14	TRBV18	TGTGCCAGCTCACCACCCGAGTCAACGACAGGGGGATTTTTT	CASSPPESTTGGFF
TRBJ2-2	TRBD1	16	TRBV7-9	TGTGCCAGCAAGTCGCCCGGGACAGCGAACACCGGGGAGCTGTTTTTT	CASKSPGTANTGELFF
TRBJ2-7	TRBD2	13	TRBV2	TGTGCCAGCGGGACTAGCGGGTCCTACGAGCAGTACTTC	CASGTSGSYEQYF
TRBJ1-4	TRBD1	12	TRBV30	TGTGCCTGGAGTGGACAGGGTGAAAAACTGTTTTTT	CAWSGQGEKLFF
TRBJ2-1	TRBD2	16	TRBV28	TGTGCCAGCAGTATGAATAGCGGGAGGCCCTTAAATGAGCAGTTCTTC	CASSMNSGRPLNEQFF